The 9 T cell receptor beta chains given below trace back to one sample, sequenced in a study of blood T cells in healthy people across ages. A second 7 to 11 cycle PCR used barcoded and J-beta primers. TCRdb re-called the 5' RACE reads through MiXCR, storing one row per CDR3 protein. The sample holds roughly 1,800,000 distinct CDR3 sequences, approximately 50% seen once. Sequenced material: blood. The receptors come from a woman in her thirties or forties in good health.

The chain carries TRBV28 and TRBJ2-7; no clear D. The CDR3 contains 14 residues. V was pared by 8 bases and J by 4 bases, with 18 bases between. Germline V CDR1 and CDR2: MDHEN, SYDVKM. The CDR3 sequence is CASRMGLRRYEQYF. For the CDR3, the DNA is TGTGCCAGCCGTATGGGTCTTCGGCGGTACGAGCAGTACTTC.

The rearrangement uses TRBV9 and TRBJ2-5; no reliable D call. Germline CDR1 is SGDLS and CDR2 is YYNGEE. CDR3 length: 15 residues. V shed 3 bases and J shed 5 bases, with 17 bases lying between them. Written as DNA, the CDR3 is TGTGCCAGCAGCGCCGACCTTGTAGAAACGGAGACCCAGTACTTC. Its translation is CASSADLVETETQYF.

The CDR3 region is CRAARANYNEQFF. The DNA for the CDR3 is TGCAGGGCCGCCCGAGCGAATTACAATGAGCAGTTCTTC. The gene calls are TRBV20-1 and TRBJ2-1; D not certain. CDR1 and CDR2 from the germline V gene are DFQATT and SNEGSKA (reference sequence). There are 13 residues in the CDR3.

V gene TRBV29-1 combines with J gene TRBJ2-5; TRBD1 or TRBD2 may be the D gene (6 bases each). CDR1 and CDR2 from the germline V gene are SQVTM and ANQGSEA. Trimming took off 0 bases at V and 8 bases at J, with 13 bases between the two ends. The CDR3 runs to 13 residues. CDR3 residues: CSVEDGGPLTQYF. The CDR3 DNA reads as TGCAGCGTTGAAGACGGGGGCCCCTTAACCCAGTACTTC.

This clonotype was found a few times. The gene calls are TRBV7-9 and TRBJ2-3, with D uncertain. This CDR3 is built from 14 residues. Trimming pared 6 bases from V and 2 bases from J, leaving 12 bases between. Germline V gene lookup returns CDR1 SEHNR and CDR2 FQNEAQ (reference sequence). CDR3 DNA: TGTGCCAGCAGGGGGTCTCACGCCACAGATACGCAGTATTTT. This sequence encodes CASRGSHATDTQYF.

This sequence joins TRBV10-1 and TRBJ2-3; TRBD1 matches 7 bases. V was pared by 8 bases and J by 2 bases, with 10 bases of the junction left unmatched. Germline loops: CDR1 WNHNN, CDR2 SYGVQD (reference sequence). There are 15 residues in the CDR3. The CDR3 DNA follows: TGCGCCAGCGAAAAGACAGGGCCTCCCACAGATACGCAGTATTTT. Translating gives CASEKTGPPTDTQYF.

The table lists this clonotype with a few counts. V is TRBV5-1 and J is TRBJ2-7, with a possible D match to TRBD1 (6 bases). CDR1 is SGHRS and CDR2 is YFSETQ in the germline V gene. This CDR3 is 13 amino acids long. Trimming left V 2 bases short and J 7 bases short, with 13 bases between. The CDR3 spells CASSFRDTGEQYF. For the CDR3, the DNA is TGCGCCAGCAGCTTCCGGGACACGGGGGAGCAGTACTTC. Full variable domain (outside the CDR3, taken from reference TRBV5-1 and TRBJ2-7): KAGVTQTPRYLIKTRGQQVTLSCSPISGHRSVSWYQQTPGQGLQFLFEYFSETQRNKGNFPGRFSGRQFSNSRSEMNVSTLELGDSALYLCASSFRDTGEQYFGPGTRLTVT.

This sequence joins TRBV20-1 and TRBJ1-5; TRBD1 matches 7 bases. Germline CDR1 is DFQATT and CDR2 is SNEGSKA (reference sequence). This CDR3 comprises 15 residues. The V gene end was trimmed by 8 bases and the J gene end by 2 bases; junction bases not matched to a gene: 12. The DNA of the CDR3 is TGCAGTCCCTTTCAGGGGGGGCGAGGCAATCAGCCCCAGCATTTT. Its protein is CSPFQGGRGNQPQHF.

CDR3 nucleotides: TGTGCCAGCAGCTTACTGAACGGGAATGAGCAGTTCTTC. This encodes CASSLLNGNEQFF. V gene TRBV7-2 combines with J gene TRBJ2-1, with D unclear. Germline V CDR1 and CDR2: SGHTA, FQGNSA. This CDR3 contains 13 residues. V was clipped by 2 bases and J by 7 bases, with 9 bases between them.